This T cell receptor beta chain was documented in a study of T-cell memory formation after mild COVID-19. The study's findings and limits: Second-wave clones that peaked on day 37 lacked confirmed SARS-CoV-2 specificity. Pre-infection memory harbored some responding clones, suggesting cross-reactive memory joined. The study found contracting CD4+ clones mainly in CM and EM and contracting CD8+ clones in EMRA. A second wave expanding day 15 to 37 was CD4+-biased; contracting clones were balanced.

TCRdb recomputed calls from the 5' RACE reads with MiXCR, one row per CDR3 protein. Here the sample spans around 190,000 distinct CDR3 sequences, 15% to 20% being singletons. Germline V gives CDR1 KGHSH, CDR2 LQKENI. This CDR3 comprises 13 residues. With 6 bases removed from V and 2 bases from J, the gap between germline ends came to 9 bases. This clonotype has only a few counts. The antigen remains unidentified. The receptor was isolated from a man aged 18 to 29 who had mild COVID-19 (a few samples of this study predate the infection). Cell type and time point are not known. The J gene is TRBJ2-3, the V gene TRBV18; D not resolved. The material sequenced was PBMCs or a T cell subset sorted from them (not recorded which). In nucleotides, the CDR3 is TGTGCCAGCTCTCCCGCACACACAGATACGCAGTATTTT. Residues: CASSPAHTDTQYF.